These 24 T cell receptor beta chains were sequenced from one sample in a study of shared clonotypes between healthy human individuals. Some clones are missing from TCRdb's copy, which holds only in-frame ones; the method was immunoSEQ multiplex PCR. The sample has fewer than 3 million clones; 85% to 95% are singletons. The sample taken for sequencing was naive CD4+ T cells from PBMCs. Subset of the sample: CD45RA+ positively selected. Receptors originate from a man aged 18 to 35 in good health. Some clones in this sample may be carry-over from other donors' samples.

The V gene is TRBV5-1, the J gene TRBJ2-7; D gene unclear. CDR3 size: 14 residues. V dropped 2 bases and J dropped 1 base, with 10 bases sitting between them. Per the germline V gene, CDR1 is SGHRS and CDR2 is YFSETQ. The CDR3 reads CASSFSLGSYEQYF. CDR3 sequence (DNA): TGCGCCAGCAGCTTTTCTCTAGGGTCCTACGAGCAGTACTTC.

This chain joins TRBV18 and TRBJ2-7, with a weak D call TRBD2 (5 bases). Trimming shortened V by 0 bases and J by 7 bases, and 10 bases separated the two germline ends. Germline lookup yields CDR1 KGHSH and CDR2 LQKENI. This CDR3 spans 13 amino acids. DNA of the CDR3: TGTGCCAGCTCACCACCAACTAGGCGGGAGCAGTACTTC. It translates to CASSPPTRREQYF.

CDR3 sequence (DNA): TGTGCCAGCAGCGCTCAGGGACAGGGGGCATCCGAAGCTTTCTTT. Translated: CASSAQGQGASEAFF. This sequence joins TRBV9 and TRBJ1-1; 12 bases match TRBD1. Germline CDR1 is SGDLS and CDR2 is YYNGEE. The CDR3 extends over 15 amino acids. The V gene end was trimmed by 3 bases and the J gene end by 8 bases; junction bases not matched to a gene: 8.

The chain has TRBV11-2 and TRBJ1-1, with D maybe TRBD1 (5 bases). The CDR3 consists of 16 residues. The V gene's germline CDR1 is SGHAT and CDR2 FQNNGV. Deletions cut 0 bases from V and 5 bases from J, with 16 bases between. Here the CDR3 DNA reads TGTGCCAGCAGCTTAGATCGGGGCCAGGGAAGAACTGAAGCTTTCTTT. Translating it yields CASSLDRGQGRTEAFF.

This chain connects TRBV13 to TRBJ2-1; 9 bases fit TRBD1. The V gene end was trimmed by 6 bases and the J gene end by 3 bases; junction bases not matched to a gene: 6. The CDR3 is made up of 15 amino acids. Germline values: CDR1 PRHDT, CDR2 FYEKMQ (reference sequence). In nucleotides, the CDR3 is TGTGCCAGCAGAAAGGGACAGGGTTTCTACAATGAGCAGTTCTTC. Its protein product is CASRKGQGFYNEQFF.

In the case of this clone: The same CDR3 is also encoded by other DNA sequences in this sample. The J gene is TRBJ2-3, the V gene TRBV12-5; D is ambiguous. Germline CDR1 LGHNT, CDR2 FRNRAP. Trimming removed 3 bases from V and 5 bases from J, with 3 bases in between. CDR3 length: 11 residues. CDR3 residues: CASGFGDTQYF. In DNA form, the CDR3 reads TGTGCTAGTGGTTTTGGAGATACGCAGTATTTT.

The genes are TRBV6-4 and TRBJ2-5, with 8 bases lining up with TRBD2. Germline V gene sequence: CDR1 MRHNA, CDR2 SNTAGT. This CDR3 has 16 residues. With 3 bases clipped from V and 4 bases from J, the junction kept 10 bases outside the gene matches. CDR3 region: CASSEGAGVSGETQYF. The CDR3 bases are TGTGCCAGCAGTGAAGGAGCGGGAGTTTCCGGAGAGACCCAGTACTTC.

As for this clone: The same CDR3 arises from other DNA sequences in this sample as well. The chain employs TRBV9 and TRBJ2-3, with D perhaps TRBD2 (5 bases). The germline CDR1 and CDR2 sequences are SGDLS and YYNGEE. There are 13 residues in the CDR3. V was shortened by 4 bases and J by 2 bases, with 8 bases between the two germline ends. The chain's CDR3 is CASSPDSTDTQYF. CDR3 coding DNA: TGTGCCAGCAGCCCGGACTCCACAGATACGCAGTATTTT. Supplemented by reference TRBV9 and TRBJ2-3, the full variable domain reads DSGVTQTPKHLITATGQRVTLRCSPRSGDLSVYWYQQSLDQGLQFLIQYYNGEERAKGNILERFSAQQFPDLHSELNLSSLELGDSALYFCASSPDSTDTQYFGPGTRLTVL.

The chain uses TRBV6-1 and TRBJ1-5; D unclear. With 4 bases removed from V and 4 bases from J, the gap between germline ends came to 11 bases. Germline loops: CDR1 MNHNS, CDR2 SASEGT. CDR3 length: 14 residues. CDR3: CASSVHKTNQPQHF. In DNA form, the CDR3 reads TGTGCCAGCAGTGTACATAAAACGAATCAGCCCCAGCATTTT.

This chain uses TRBV4-3 with TRBJ1-1, with a possible D match to TRBD1 (6 bases). Trimming left V 3 bases short and J 1 base short, with 18 bases between. Germline lookup yields CDR1 LGHNA and CDR2 YSLEER. The CDR3 totals 17 residues. In nucleotides, the CDR3 is TGCGCCAGCAGCCAGGAGGCAGGTAGGGGGTGGAACACTGAAGCTTTCTTT. Its protein is CASSQEAGRGWNTEAFF.

Here the CDR3 reads CASSPTGATYEQYF. CDR3 DNA: TGTGCCAGCAGCCCGACAGGGGCGACCTACGAGCAGTACTTC. V usage is TRBV27 and J usage is TRBJ2-7; 8 positions agree with TRBD1. The V segment lost 6 bases and the J segment 2 bases; nucleotides outside the gene matches: 6. The CDR3 runs to 14 residues. Germline assignment: CDR1 MNHEY and CDR2 SMNVEV (reference sequence).

This chain links TRBV11-3 with TRBJ1-2; D might be TRBD1 (6 bases). The CDR3 totals 17 residues. Germline assignment: CDR1 SGHNT and CDR2 YENEEA. Trimming cost V 9 bases and J 2 bases, with 25 bases left between them. The CDR3 here is CASNIRTAENPNYGYTF. CDR3 nucleotide sequence: TGTGCCAGTAACATTCGGACAGCCGAAAACCCCAACTATGGCTACACCTTC.

The chain uses TRBV4-1 and TRBJ1-4; D is possibly TRBD1 (6 bases). This CDR3 region has 15 residues. With 8 bases removed from V and 1 base from J, the gap between germline ends came to 14 bases. Germline V CDR1 and CDR2: MGHRA, YSYEKL. CDR3 coding DNA: TGCGCCAGCCGAATCAAGGGGGGAACTAATGAAAAACTGTTTTTT. This encodes CASRIKGGTNEKLFF.

This rearrangement joins TRBV5-1 to TRBJ2-1; a possible D gene is TRBD2 (5 bases). The CDR3 sequence is 14 residues long. Germline V gene lookup returns CDR1 SGHRS and CDR2 YFSETQ. V lost 2 bases to trimming and J lost 7 bases, with 13 bases between them. This CDR3 is CASSLSEGGNEQFF. In DNA form, the CDR3 reads TGCGCCAGCAGCTTATCTGAGGGTGGGAATGAGCAGTTCTTC. The full variable domain, in which reference TRBV5-1 and TRBJ2-1 provide the parts outside the CDR3, is KAGVTQTPRYLIKTRGQQVTLSCSPISGHRSVSWYQQTPGQGLQFLFEYFSETQRNKGNFPGRFSGRQFSNSRSEMNVSTLELGDSALYLCASSLSEGGNEQFFGPGTRLTVL.

V usage is TRBV30 and J usage is TRBJ2-5; 8 bases map to TRBD2. This CDR3 has 15 residues. J lost 5 bases, V lost 2 bases, and 10 bases had no gene match. Germline V CDR1 and CDR2: GTSNPN, SVGIG (reference sequence). CDR3: CAWSSGSGGRETQYF. In DNA form, the CDR3 reads TGTGCCTGGAGTAGCGGGAGCGGGGGAAGGGAGACCCAGTACTTC.

This clone was seen only a few times. The V call is TRBV19, the J call TRBJ2-2, with 9 nucleotides matching TRBD2. With V trimmed by 5 bases and J by 0 bases, 7 bases remained unmatched. CDR1 and CDR2 (germline): LNHDA, SQIVND (reference sequence). The CDR3 is made up of 17 amino acids. The DNA of the CDR3 is TGTGCCAGTAGTCGTCTAGCGGGACTTTCGAACACCGGGGAGCTGTTTTTT. It encodes CASSRLAGLSNTGELFF.

Worth noting for this clone: This specimen includes other DNA sequences encoding the same CDR3. This chain links TRBV5-6 with TRBJ2-7; D is uncertain. Germline CDR1 reads SGHDT; CDR2 reads YYEEEE. The length of the CDR3 is 12 residues. V lost 1 base, J lost 5 bases, and 7 bases lay in between. Here the CDR3 reads CASSLSLHEQYF. The CDR3 DNA reads as TGTGCCAGCAGCTTGTCACTCCACGAGCAGTACTTC.

The rearrangement uses TRBV2 and TRBJ1-3; D ambiguous. This CDR3 region has 14 residues. Germline V gene lookup returns CDR1 SNHLY and CDR2 FYNNEI. V lost 7 bases, J lost 0 bases, and 10 bases lay in between. The CDR3 DNA is TGTGCCAGCATCCGGACCCGCTCTGGAAACACCATATATTTT. It specifies CASIRTRSGNTIYF.

The V and J genes are TRBV28 and TRBJ1-2; D may be TRBD1 (5 bases). The CDR3 is made up of 13 amino acids. The V gene's germline CDR1 is MDHEN and CDR2 SYDVKM. Trimming shortened V by 5 bases and J by 8 bases, and 15 bases separated the two germline ends. The CDR3 is CASSPFLRGGYTF. The CDR3 nucleotides read TGTGCCAGCAGTCCCTTCCTGAGGGGCGGCTACACCTTC.

The rearrangement joins TRBV9 to TRBJ2-2; D not resolved. Trimming stripped 5 bases from V and 2 bases from J, with 10 bases between. Germline values: CDR1 SGDLS, CDR2 YYNGEE. The length of the CDR3 is 14 residues. CDR3 coding DNA: TGTGCCAGCAGTGACACTGGTAACACCGGGGAGCTGTTTTTT. The encoded protein is CASSDTGNTGELFF.

This sequence joins TRBV28 and TRBJ2-5, with 11 bases that match TRBD1. Germline CDR1 reads MDHEN; CDR2 reads SYDVKM. CDR3 size: 15 residues. Germline trimming cut 5 bases from V and 5 bases from J; bases unmatched to any gene: 7. The CDR3 DNA reads as TGTGCCAGCAGTCCAAGGGACAGGGGGGGGGAGACCCAGTACTTC. Its translation is CASSPRDRGGETQYF.

The chain couples TRBV2 to TRBJ2-3; TRBD1 might be the D (5 bases). Looked up from germline, CDR1 is SNHLY and CDR2 is FYNNEI. Trimming shortened V by 4 bases and J by 2 bases, and 13 bases separated the two germline ends. This CDR3 is built from 15 residues. The CDR3 DNA is TGTGCCAGCAGTGCCGGCAGGGCTCACACAGATACGCAGTATTTT. This translates into CASSAGRAHTDTQYF.

This chain connects TRBV5-1 to TRBJ1-2; TRBD1 aligns across 8 bases. The V gene's germline CDR1 is SGHRS and CDR2 YFSETQ. This CDR3 has 15 amino acids. The V and J ends lost 3 bases and 4 bases, in that order; junction bases with no gene match: 8. CDR3 in amino acids: CASSYTGQESYGYTF. The CDR3 DNA follows: TGCGCCAGCAGCTACACGGGACAGGAGTCCTATGGCTACACCTTC.

This clone was recorded a few times. The chain's CDR3 is CASSFMLTYNEQFF. CDR3 bases: TGTGCCAGCAGCTTCATGCTAACCTACAATGAGCAGTTCTTC. The chain couples TRBV7-9 to TRBJ2-1; D unclear. This CDR3 contains 14 residues. Germline loops: CDR1 SEHNR, CDR2 FQNEAQ (reference sequence). V lost 3 bases and J 2 bases, leaving 8 bases between the germline ends. Filled out from reference TRBV7-9 and TRBJ2-1, the complete variable domain reads DTGVSQNPRHKITKRGQNVTFRCDPISEHNRLYWYRQTLGQGPEFLTYFQNEAQLEKSRLLSDRFSAERPKGSFSTLEIQRTEQGDSAMYLCASSFMLTYNEQFFGPGTRLTVL.